This entry lists 17 T cell receptor beta chains sequenced from one sample in a study of cytomegalovirus exposure and HLA in healthy donors. The PCR used 60 Vbeta and 13 Jbeta primers. Sequencing was performed with immunoSEQ multiplex PCR; in TCRdb, only in-frame clones are kept and a portion is missing. The sample carries 90,000 to 110,000 clones, approximately 76% recorded once. What was sequenced was PBMCs. The source is a man aged 35-49 years in good health and CMV-seronegative.

There are a few counts of this clone. DNA of the CDR3: TGTGCCAGCAGCGGTTACGGACAACTCAACACTGAAGCTTTCTTT. The encoded protein is CASSGYGQLNTEAFF. The rearrangement uses TRBV7-9 and TRBJ1-1; weak D call: TRBD1 (5 bases). The CDR3 runs to 15 residues. V was shortened by 5 bases and J by 2 bases, with 15 bases between the two germline ends. Germline values: CDR1 SEHNR, CDR2 FQNEAQ (reference sequence).

This clone has just one count. This chain uses TRBV18 with TRBJ2-5, with a weak D call TRBD1 (5 bases). The CDR3 is 15 amino acids. Trimming took off 6 bases at V and 2 bases at J, with 16 bases between the two ends. From germline, CDR1 is KGHSH and CDR2 LQKENI. The CDR3: CASSPDQGRQETQYF. CDR3 bases: TGTGCCAGCTCGCCCGACCAGGGTCGGCAAGAGACCCAGTACTTC.

This clone was seen a few times. The chain carries TRBV12-5 and TRBJ1-6; TRBD1 matches at 7 bases. V gave up 7 bases and J gave up 10 bases; unmatched junction bases: 13. Germline lookup yields CDR1 LGHNT and CDR2 FRNRAP. CDR3 length: 15 residues. The CDR3 sequence: CASEPPRGLQSPLHF. The DNA of the CDR3 is TGTGCTAGTGAACCCCCTAGGGGGCTCCAATCACCCCTCCACTTT.

DNA of the CDR3: TGTGCCAGCAGTTATTCCGGTGAACTAAAAAACATTCAGTACTTC. Translated: CASSYSGELKNIQYF. This rearrangement joins TRBV6-9 to TRBJ2-4; D uncertain. The germline V gene encodes CDR1 MNHGY and CDR2 SVAAGI. Trimming shortened V by 0 bases and J by 4 bases, and 10 bases separated the two germline ends. This CDR3 region has 15 residues.

The V call is TRBV18, the J call TRBJ2-7; D is unresolved. Germline CDR1 and CDR2: KGHSH and LQKENI. This CDR3 comprises 15 residues. V was clipped by 0 bases and J by 2 bases, with 11 bases between them. CDR3 amino acids: CASSPPSAQAYEQYF. In DNA form, the CDR3 reads TGTGCCAGCTCACCACCGTCGGCCCAGGCCTACGAGCAGTACTTC.

V and J are TRBV5-1 and TRBJ2-5; 7 bases match TRBD1. With V trimmed by 1 base and J by 6 bases, 9 bases remained unmatched. Germline V CDR1 and CDR2: SGHRS, YFSETQ. CDR3 size: 15 residues. The CDR3 DNA sequence: TGCGCCAGCAGCTTGACCCAGGGGGTAGGGAAGACCCAGTACTTC. Protein product: CASSLTQGVGKTQYF.

This clone has only one observation. The rearrangement joins TRBV7-8 to TRBJ2-5, with 14 bases that match TRBD2. The CDR3 runs 17 residues. The V and J ends lost 4 bases and 2 bases, in that order; junction bases with no gene match: 6. Germline V CDR1 and CDR2: SGHVS, FQNEAQ. The chain's CDR3 is CASSSGLAGVIQETQYF. CDR3 nucleotide sequence: TGTGCCAGCAGCTCGGGACTAGCGGGGGTCATACAAGAGACCCAGTACTTC. Based on the CDR3 plus reference TRBV7-8 and TRBJ2-5, the full variable domain is GAGVSQSPRYKVAKRGQDVALRCDPISGHVSLFWYQQALGQGPEFLTYFQNEAQLDKSGLPSDRFFAERPEGSVSTLKIQRTQQEDSAVYLCASSSGLAGVIQETQYFGPGTRLLVL.

The chain employs TRBV4-1 and TRBJ2-7, with no clear D. The CDR3 spans 16 residues. Germline V gene lookup returns CDR1 MGHRA and CDR2 YSYEKL. The V end lost 4 bases, the J end lost 0 bases, and 16 bases lay between the germline ends. The CDR3 DNA sequence: TGCGCCAGCAGCCTGACTCTCATGGGTTTCTCCTACGAGCAGTACTTC. Translation: CASSLTLMGFSYEQYF.

The chain employs TRBV4-3 and TRBJ1-4; no firm D call. The CDR3 totals 14 residues. CDR1 LGHNA and CDR2 YSLEER come from the germline V gene. Trimming stripped 7 bases from V and 8 bases from J, with 17 bases between. The CDR3: CASTPSPSGEKLFF. In DNA, the CDR3 is TGCGCCAGCACCCCAAGTCCAAGCGGAGAAAAACTGTTTTTT.

The gene calls are TRBV27 and TRBJ1-6; D ambiguous. Trimming left V 7 bases short and J 0 bases short, with 13 bases between. Germline loops: CDR1 MNHEY, CDR2 SMNVEV (reference sequence). CDR3 size: 16 residues. The CDR3 nucleotides are TGTGCCAGCACCACCCCACGGGGCTCCTATAATTCACCCCTCCACTTT. Protein product: CASTTPRGSYNSPLHF.

The J gene is TRBJ2-1, the V gene TRBV12-5; maybe TRBD2 (6 bases). The V end lost 4 bases, the J end lost 4 bases, and 20 bases lay between the germline ends. Germline V CDR1 and CDR2: LGHNT, FRNRAP. There are 17 residues in the CDR3. The CDR3 spells CASGSTAGTGLYNEQFF. Written as DNA, the CDR3 is TGTGCTAGTGGTTCCACGGCCGGGACTGGTCTTTACAATGAGCAGTTCTTC. Variable domain in full (rest from reference TRBV12-5 and TRBJ2-1): DARVTQTPRHKVTEMGQEVTMRCQPILGHNTVFWYRQTMMQGLELLAYFRNRAPLDDSGMPKDRFSAEMPDATLATLKIQPSEPRDSAVYFCASGSTAGTGLYNEQFFGPGTRLTVL.

The chain combines TRBV13 with TRBJ1-4, with TRBD1 identical over 9 bases. The CDR3 has 14 residues. The V gene's germline CDR1 is PRHDT and CDR2 FYEKMQ (reference sequence). The junction had 2 bases not matched to a gene; V was cut back by 4 bases and J by 5 bases. The CDR3 here is CASSYGTGNEKLFF. The CDR3, as DNA: TGTGCCAGCAGCTACGGGACAGGGAATGAAAAACTGTTTTTT. Full variable domain (remainder filled in from reference TRBV13 and TRBJ1-4): AAGVIQSPRHLIKEKRETATLKCYPIPRHDTVYWYQQGPGQDPQFLISFYEKMQSDKGSIPDRFSAQQFSDYHSELNMSSLELGDSALYFCASSYGTGNEKLFFGSGTQLSVL.

The V and J genes are TRBV10-3 and TRBJ2-3; 9 bases fit TRBD2. CDR1 ENHRY and CDR2 SYGVKD come from the germline V gene. This CDR3 is built from 15 residues. V lost 7 bases and J lost 0; bases outside the gene matches: 5. The CDR3 bases are TGTGCCATCAACCCTAGCGGGACAAGCACAGATACGCAGTATTTT. It specifies CAINPSGTSTDTQYF.

In this sample, this clone turned up a few times. The V and J genes are TRBV7-8 and TRBJ1-6; possible D gene TRBD1, 6 bases. The V gene lost 4 bases and the J gene lost 7 bases, with 14 bases spanning the gap. This CDR3 has 15 amino acids. CDR1 SGHVS and CDR2 FQNEAQ come from the germline V gene. CDR3 in amino acids: CASSSSGRGNSPLHF. CDR3 nucleotide sequence: TGTGCCAGCAGCTCGTCCGGGAGGGGGAATTCACCCCTCCACTTT.

V and J are TRBV9 and TRBJ1-6, with a tentative D call TRBD1 (5 bases). The V end was cut by 3 bases, the J end by 10 bases, with 14 bases between. Germline V lookup: CDR1 SGDLS, CDR2 YYNGEE. The CDR3 extends over 14 amino acids. As DNA, the CDR3 is TGTGCCAGCAGCGCGGGGGATACGGGGTCACCCCTCCACTTT. It encodes CASSAGDTGSPLHF.

The chain links TRBV7-9 to TRBJ2-3; 14 bases are a match to TRBD2. The CDR3 has 17 amino acids. CDR1 and CDR2 from the germline V gene are SEHNR and FQNEAQ (reference sequence). V gave up 1 base and J gave up 7 bases; unmatched junction bases: 7. The CDR3 DNA reads TGTGCCAGCAGCTTAGAAAGTGGGACTAGCGGGGGTTATACGCAGTATTTT. Translation gives CASSLESGTSGGYTQYF. Complete variable domain (other parts from reference TRBV7-9 and TRBJ2-3): DTGVSQNPRHKITKRGQNVTFRCDPISEHNRLYWYRQTLGQGPEFLTYFQNEAQLEKSRLLSDRFSAERPKGSFSTLEIQRTEQGDSAMYLCASSLESGTSGGYTQYFGPGTRLTVL.

The chain has TRBV27 and TRBJ2-3, with TRBD1 as a possible D gene (6 bases). The CDR3 sequence is 14 residues long. Germline V gene data show CDR1 as MNHEY and CDR2 as SMNVEV (reference sequence). V was clipped by 1 base and J by 6 bases, with 11 bases between them. CDR3 DNA sequence: TGTGCCAGCAGTTTATTGGGGGCAGGTGATACGCAGTATTTT. As protein: CASSLLGAGDTQYF.